This T cell receptor beta chain derives from a study of T cells in Graves' hyperthyroidism and ophthalmopathy (dated by TCRdb to the late 2010s). Broadly, across the study: Peripheral blood was collected at initial diagnosis, before any treatment. After sampling, hyperthyroidism patients received methimazole starting at 30 mg daily, and ophthalmopathy patients received high-dose intravenous methylprednisolone. In addition, the study compared T-cell repertoires in thyroid tissue and in blood from about 6 Graves' hyperthyroidism patients. The paper describes TCR Vbeta CDR3 sequencing of 120 to 150 peripheral blood samples, made up of some 40 ophthalmopathy patients, roughly 72 hyperthyroidism patients and 17 progressor patients. An independent validation cohort of under 20 hyperthyroidism patients and 17 patients who later progressed to ophthalmopathy tested prospective prediction of ophthalmopathy. The 100 or so discovery patients were randomly divided into training and test sets at a 7:3 ratio. To identify TCR V-J signatures that set the groups apart, the researchers used a discovery cohort of 90 to 100 patients, made up of roughly 45 with Graves' ophthalmopathy and about 59 with stable Graves' hyperthyroidism. Findings and caveats that apply to the study as a whole: Most expanded thyroid clonotypes (frequency above 0.001) were also found in blood, which suggests that blood repertoires may mirror thyroid immune responses. No statistical method was used to set the sample size in advance, and investigators knew the group allocation. In validation, progression to ophthalmopathy was predicted by the model with roughly 71% sensitivity and approximately 78% specificity, a median of approximately 6.5 months before onset. Ophthalmopathy was separated from stable hyperthyroidism by a 13 V-J signature model, with 85% to 90% sensitivity and 81% to 82% specificity obtained in cross-validation and 80%/75% obtained in testing.

This clonotype was observed at least ten times. The specificity of this receptor is unknown. No per-base quality is available; no much larger clone lies one base away. Via the germline V gene (reference sequence), CDR1 is SEHNR and CDR2 FQNEAQ. From cysteine to phenylalanine, the CDR3 is 15 amino acids long. Only the CDR3 part of the read is kept: 45 bases, read in frame from the first base. Relative to germline, V is missing 4 bases and J is missing 8 bases, with 10 bases of the junction outside any gene match. Graves' hyperthyroidism was defined as stable when no progression to ophthalmopathy occurred over 18 months of follow-up. Hyperthyroidism patients were newly diagnosed, had a disease duration of under 2 months, and were aged 18 to 65 years. The study excluded patients with uncontrolled infections, other autoimmune diseases, pregnancy or lactation. Diagnoses were established on the basis of clinical symptoms, serum thyroxine and TRAb, thyroid ultrasound, and orbital computed tomography. PBMCs were isolated from 7.5 to 10 ml of fresh peripheral blood by Ficoll-Paque density gradient centrifugation. Trizol reagent was used to extract total RNA, and RNA quality was then checked on an Agilent 2100 Bioanalyzer.

Amplification of TCR beta CDR3 regions was carried out from RNA transcripts. The TCR CDR3 was subjected to a first round of RT-PCR using the HTBI primer set and the Qiagen OneStep RT-PCR kit. A second multiplex PCR round built the libraries, followed by size selection and purification. The libraries were sequenced on an Illumina HiSeq2000 using paired-end 100 bp reads. The authors processed their data as follows. SOAPnuke was used to process the raw data, throwing out any read that contained adapters or uncalled bases, had a mean Phred below 15, or lacked an exact constant-primer or identifier match. COPE v1.2.5 was used to merge high-quality paired reads, and clonotypes were defined as unique nucleotide sequences. Clonotypes were aligned to IMGT TRBV, TRBD and TRBJ reference segments using MiTCR v1.1. The analysis was restricted to V-J combinations with a frequency above 0.0001, which together covered 99% to 99.2% of the repertoires. A TCS score was defined as the ratio between F50 (clonal expansion) and ExV (chaos), using BLOSUM62-based TCRdist between CDR3 peptides within each V-J. Welch's t-statistics and random forest reduced fewer than 550 V-J features to roughly 13, which were used in a naive Bayes classifier (R e1071). Using fastp trimming at Q25 and MiXCR clonotype assembly, TCRdb reanalyzed the public sequencing data and kept in-frame beta chains. Here each entry gathers all rows of one CDR3 protein and keeps the most common genes and DNA. The authors' filters were not applied to this entry. This sample lists some 180,000 distinct CDR3 sequences; around 15% were detected once. 25% to 30% of the sample rests with the top ten.

This clonotype originated in a woman between 45 and 60 years old with Graves' hyperthyroidism. The rearranged segments are TRBV7-9 and TRBJ2-1; the central 8 bases match TRBD1. The sequenced sample consisted of blood. The DNA is as follows: TGTGCCAGCAGCTACCCGGCAGGGGGCATCGATGAGCAGTTCTTC. Its coded protein is CASSYPAGGIDEQFF.